This T cell receptor (beta chain) was identified during a study of cytotoxic CD8 clonotypes in ibrutinib-treated CLL. Across the study: Investigators collected response samples after a median roughly 13 months of treatment, range 6 to 36.

V lost 1 base and J lost 4; bases outside the gene matches: 7. Germline V gives CDR1 ENHRY, CDR2 SYGVKD. The CDR3 is made up of 16 amino acids. This clone is medium-sized (0.01 to 0.1%) by share. Antigen specificity is unknown. Around 2.2 micrograms of genomic DNA came from cryopreserved PBMCs for TCR beta libraries. The repertoire was sequenced with immunoSEQ multiplex PCR; TCRdb's copy has only in-frame clones and lacks some. The sample records just over 35,000 clones, 71% being singletons. Whole-study results and caveats: Timing of sampling differed between sustained-remission and progressing patients.

Material: PBMCs, obtained at disease progression, from a patient treated with ibrutinib. The chain recombines TRBV10-3 with TRBJ2-3; TRBD2 aligns across 8 bases. This clonotype was sampled from a human donor with chronic lymphocytic leukemia. The CDR3 coding sequence is TGTGCCATCAGTGAGTTCGACGGGGGGGCCTCAGATACGCAGTATTTT. The encoded protein is CAISEFDGGASDTQYF.